This TCR beta chain originates from a study of shared clonotypes between healthy human individuals. CD8 cells regarded as naive lacked CD45RO, were positively chosen for CCR7, and omitted terminally differentiated effector memory CD45RA+ cells. This CDR3 is 14 amino acids long. CDR1 and CDR2 (germline): SNHLY, FYNNEI. Losses at the gene ends were 8 bases for V and 2 bases for J; bases not matched to a gene: 5. Sequenced by immunoSEQ multiplex PCR; TCRdb stores in-frame clones only, minus some. The sample records about 1,800,000 clones, around 96% being singletons. Input material: naive CD8+ T cells sorted from blood. The receptor's source is a man in his late teens or twenties in good health. The chain uses TRBV2 and TRBJ2-7, with TRBD1 matching over 11 bases. CDR3 in DNA: TGTGCCAGCGGACTGGGACAGGGGGCCTACGAGCAGTACTTC. It codes for CASGLGQGAYEQYF.